A single sample gave rise to the 24 T cell receptor beta chains below, sequenced in a study of cytomegalovirus exposure and HLA in healthy donors. With 60 Vbeta and 13 Jbeta primers, the PCR was carried out. Sequencing used immunoSEQ multiplex PCR; TCRdb keeps in-frame clones, though not all of them. The repertoire holds 100,000 or so clones, with around 73% as singletons. What was sequenced was PBMCs. The receptors here all came from a man aged 35 to 55 in good health and CMV-seronegative.

The chain is built from TRBV9 and TRBJ2-3; 7 bases map to TRBD2. The V and J ends lost 0 bases and 6 bases, in that order; junction bases with no gene match: 13. Germline-derived CDR1 and CDR2 are SGDLS and YYNGEE. The CDR3 totals 17 residues. The CDR3 sequence: CASSVGASGLAGDTQYF. In DNA, the CDR3 is TGTGCCAGCAGCGTAGGGGCTAGCGGCCTTGCTGGGGATACGCAGTATTTT. The full variable domain, rest sourced from reference TRBV9 and TRBJ2-3, is DSGVTQTPKHLITATGQRVTLRCSPRSGDLSVYWYQQSLDQGLQFLIQYYNGEERAKGNILERFSAQQFPDLHSELNLSSLELGDSALYFCASSVGASGLAGDTQYFGPGTRLTVL.

The V and J genes are TRBV6-1 and TRBJ1-2, with 9 bases aligning to TRBD1. The V gene's germline CDR1 is MNHNS and CDR2 SASEGT. The V gene end was trimmed by 4 bases and the J gene end by 8 bases; junction bases not matched to a gene: 17. The CDR3 spans 17 residues. The CDR3 sequence is CASSAKPGQGLERGYTF. The CDR3 DNA is TGTGCCAGCAGTGCAAAACCGGGACAGGGACTCGAGCGGGGCTACACCTTC.

V gene TRBV7-9 combines with J gene TRBJ2-7; no reliable D call. The CDR3 covers 11 residues. V lost 3 bases to trimming and J lost 5 bases, with 5 bases between them. Germline V gene data show CDR1 as SEHNR and CDR2 as FQNEAQ (reference sequence). The CDR3 loop is CASSFSHEQYF. The CDR3 DNA reads TGTGCCAGCAGCTTCAGTCACGAGCAGTACTTC.

The J gene is TRBJ2-1, the V gene TRBV27; 7 bases map to TRBD2. This CDR3 is built from 13 residues. The V and J ends lost 2 bases and 9 bases, in that order; junction bases with no gene match: 4. The germline gives CDR1 MNHEY, CDR2 SMNVEV (reference sequence). The CDR3 DNA reads TGTGCCAGCAGTTTAGGGGGGGGTCGTGAGCAGTTCTTC. This translates into CASSLGGGREQFF.

This clone was detected once. The chain combines TRBV9 with TRBJ2-3; D gene ambiguous. Trimming stripped 0 bases from V and 2 bases from J, with 13 bases between. The CDR3 length is 16 residues. The germline V gene has CDR1 SGDLS and CDR2 YYNGEE. CDR3 loop: CASSVAHGRDTDTQYF. As DNA, the CDR3 is TGTGCCAGCAGCGTAGCTCACGGTAGAGACACAGATACGCAGTATTTT.

This clone was observed a few times. The chain employs TRBV9 and TRBJ2-5, with 8 bases fitting TRBD1. Losses at the gene ends were 4 bases for V and 4 bases for J; bases not matched to a gene: 6. CDR3 size: 14 residues. CDR1 and CDR2 (germline): SGDLS, YYNGEE. CDR3 in amino acids: CASSPWTGLETQYF. Written as DNA, the CDR3 is TGTGCCAGCAGCCCGTGGACAGGGTTAGAGACCCAGTACTTC.

The gene calls are TRBV5-1 and TRBJ1-5; TRBD1 might be the D (5 bases). Germline CDR1 SGHRS, CDR2 YFSETQ. This CDR3 has 14 amino acids. The V and J ends lost 4 bases and 9 bases respectively, with 17 bases between them. The CDR3 is CASSPSWDSWPQHF. The CDR3, as DNA: TGCGCCAGCAGCCCAAGCTGGGACTCCTGGCCCCAGCATTTT.

The chain carries TRBV19 and TRBJ1-2; D is undetermined. Germline V gene data show CDR1 as LNHDA and CDR2 as SQIVND (reference sequence). The CDR3 is made up of 16 amino acids. The ends were cut back, 3 bases at V and 0 bases at J, with 14 bases in the middle. The CDR3 loop is CASSIDREGANYGYTF. CDR3 in DNA: TGTGCCAGTAGTATTGATAGGGAGGGTGCTAACTATGGCTACACCTTC.

This chain uses TRBV4-2 with TRBJ2-1, with TRBD2 as a possible D gene (7 bases). Germline values: CDR1 LGHNA, CDR2 YNFKEQ. V was trimmed by 2 bases and J by 8 bases, leaving 22 bases between them. This CDR3 comprises 17 residues. The DNA for the CDR3 is TGTGCCAGCAGCCAACGATCGAGGGGGGAGGGGAACGATGAGCAGTTCTTC. Its translation is CASSQRSRGEGNDEQFF.

This chain connects TRBV2 to TRBJ1-1, with D maybe TRBD1 (6 bases). This CDR3 is built from 13 residues. V lost 11 bases to trimming and J lost 1 base, with 14 bases between them. Looked up from germline, CDR1 is SNHLY and CDR2 is FYNNEI. The CDR3 protein is CAGNRDWNTEAFF. The CDR3 DNA reads TGTGCCGGAAACAGGGATTGGAACACTGAAGCTTTCTTT.

The chain carries TRBV5-1 and TRBJ1-6, with a weak D call TRBD1 (6 bases). Per the germline V gene, CDR1 is SGHRS and CDR2 is YFSETQ. Trimming cost V 0 bases and J 0 bases, with 10 bases left between them. The CDR3 has 17 amino acids. The DNA for the CDR3 is TGCGCCAGCAGCTTGGGACAGGACCTCTCCTATAATTCACCCCTCCACTTT. Its protein product is CASSLGQDLSYNSPLHF.

The J gene is TRBJ1-2, the V gene TRBV4-3; 11 bases fit TRBD1. With 3 bases clipped from V and 6 bases from J, the junction kept 6 bases outside the gene matches. CDR3 length: 15 amino acids. CDR1 and CDR2 from the germline V gene are LGHNA and YSLEER. This chain's CDR3 is CASSHTDRGRDGYTF. The DNA of the CDR3 is TGCGCCAGCAGCCACACGGACAGGGGGCGGGATGGCTACACCTTC.

V gene TRBV9 combines with J gene TRBJ2-2; a possible D gene is TRBD2 (6 bases). The V end lost 2 bases, the J end lost 0 bases, and 11 bases lay between the germline ends. The germline CDR1 and CDR2 sequences are SGDLS and YYNGEE. The CDR3 loop spans 16 amino acids. CDR3 nucleotide sequence: TGTGCCAGCAGCGTGCTAGCGACCCCGAACACCGGGGAGCTGTTTTTT. Encoded protein: CASSVLATPNTGELFF.

This sequence joins TRBV19 and TRBJ1-5, with a tentative D call TRBD1 (5 bases). The V gene's germline CDR1 is LNHDA and CDR2 SQIVND (reference sequence). The CDR3 is 14 residues long. Trimming removed 4 bases from V and 5 bases from J, with 12 bases in between. The CDR3 loop reads CASSTLGGYQPQHF. CDR3 sequence (DNA): TGTGCCAGTAGTACCCTGGGGGGTTATCAGCCCCAGCATTTT.

This clone came up a few times. The V gene is TRBV28, the J gene TRBJ1-4; 8 nucleotides line up with TRBD1. From germline, CDR1 is MDHEN and CDR2 SYDVKM. There are 14 residues in the CDR3. V trimming: 5 bases; J trimming: 3 bases; junction bases outside the gene matches: 2. The CDR3 DNA is TGTGCCAGCAGTGGGACAGGTTCTAATGAAAAACTGTTTTTT. This sequence encodes CASSGTGSNEKLFF.

J is TRBJ1-6 and V is TRBV19; no firm D call. This CDR3 comprises 16 residues. CDR1 and CDR2 from the germline V gene are LNHDA and SQIVND (reference sequence). Trimming stripped 5 bases from V and 0 bases from J, with 11 bases between. The CDR3 bases are TGTGCCAGTAGTCGCCGGTCGCGCTCCTATAATTCACCCCTCCACTTT. Translated, it gives CASSRRSRSYNSPLHF.

This clone was detected a few times. The chain has TRBV5-1 and TRBJ2-2, with D possibly matching TRBD2 (5 bases). The CDR3 consists of 16 residues. Trimming pared 3 bases from V and 6 bases from J, leaving 18 bases between. The germline V gene encodes CDR1 SGHRS and CDR2 YFSETQ. DNA for the CDR3: TGCGCCAGCAGCTCCGCCGTACGGGGTGGCCCCGGGGAGCTGTTTTTT. Its protein product is CASSSAVRGGPGELFF.

The chain employs TRBV5-4 and TRBJ2-3; 13 bases line up with TRBD2. The V and J ends lost 4 bases and 3 bases, in that order; junction bases with no gene match: 5. Per germline, CDR1 SGHNT and CDR2 YYREEE (reference sequence). CDR3 length: 16 residues. CDR3 sequence reads: CASSHGTSGETDTQYF. CDR3 in DNA: TGTGCCAGCAGCCACGGGACTAGCGGGGAAACAGATACGCAGTATTTT. Full variable domain (outside the CDR3, taken from reference TRBV5-4 and TRBJ2-3): ETGVTQSPTHLIKTRGQQVTLRCSSQSGHNTVSWYQQALGQGPQFIFQYYREEENGRGNFPPRFSGLQFPNYSSELNVNALELDDSALYLCASSHGTSGETDTQYFGPGTRLTVL.

This chain uses TRBV25-1 with TRBJ2-5; D perhaps matches TRBD1 (5 bases). V dropped 2 bases and J dropped 8 bases, with 12 bases sitting between them. The CDR3 totals 13 residues. Germline V gene sequence: CDR1 MGHDK, CDR2 SYGVNS. CDR3 sequence (DNA): TGTGCCAGCAGTGAAGGGGCCTTTCCCACCCAGTACTTC. Its translation is CASSEGAFPTQYF. The full variable domain, with the rest looked up from reference TRBV25-1 and TRBJ2-5, is EADIYQTPRYLVIGTGKKITLECSQTMGHDKMYWYQQDPGMELHLIHYSYGVNSTEKGDLSSESTVSRIRTEHFPLTLESARPSHTSQYLCASSEGAFPTQYFGPGTRLLVL.

The rearrangement joins TRBV6-5 to TRBJ1-4; 11 nucleotides agree with TRBD1. This CDR3 is 14 amino acids long. CDR1 is MNHEY, CDR2 SVGAGI, per germline. Trimming took 4 bases from V and 7 from J; bases not matched to a gene: 2. CDR3: CASSSGQGGEKLFF. Here the CDR3 DNA reads TGTGCCAGCAGTTCGGGACAGGGGGGTGAAAAACTGTTTTTT.

The chain carries TRBV5-1 and TRBJ2-3; a possible D gene is TRBD1 (5 bases). Germline V gene data show CDR1 as SGHRS and CDR2 as YFSETQ. The CDR3 is made up of 14 amino acids. Trimming shortened V by 3 bases and J by 1 base, and 9 bases separated the two germline ends. The CDR3 region has the DNA TGCGCCAGCAGCTGGGTAGGGGGCACAGATACGCAGTATTTT. Its translation is CASSWVGGTDTQYF. Based on the CDR3 plus reference TRBV5-1 and TRBJ2-3, the full variable domain is KAGVTQTPRYLIKTRGQQVTLSCSPISGHRSVSWYQQTPGQGLQFLFEYFSETQRNKGNFPGRFSGRQFSNSRSEMNVSTLELGDSALYLCASSWVGGTDTQYFGPGTRLTVL.

The chain links TRBV11-2 to TRBJ2-7; TRBD1 matches 7 bases. Germline-derived CDR1 and CDR2 are SGHAT and FQNNGV. The V gene end was trimmed by 6 bases and the J gene end by 7 bases; junction bases not matched to a gene: 9. The CDR3 is made up of 13 amino acids. In nucleotides, the CDR3 is TGTGCCAGCAGGCTAACAGGGGACCGAGAGCAGTACTTC. This encodes CASRLTGDREQYF.

The chain carries TRBV15 and TRBJ2-7, with a weak D call TRBD1 (6 bases). Trimming shortened V by 4 bases and J by 2 bases, and 12 bases separated the two germline ends. The CDR3 sequence is 14 residues long. CDR1 LNHNV and CDR2 YYDKDF come from the germline V gene (reference sequence). CDR3 loop: CATSIGTSTYEQYF. DNA for the CDR3: TGTGCCACCAGCATCGGGACATCCACCTACGAGCAGTACTTC. The full variable domain, its missing parts supplied by reference TRBV15 and TRBJ2-7, is DAMVIQNPRYQVTQFGKPVTLSCSQTLNHNVMYWYQQKSSQAPKLLFHYYDKDFNNEADTPDNFQSRRPNTSFCFLDIRSPGLGDTAMYLCATSIGTSTYEQYFGPGTRLTVT.

The rearrangement links TRBV6-4 to TRBJ2-3, with 9 positions matching TRBD2. Germline assignment: CDR1 MRHNA and CDR2 SNTAGT. The V and J ends lost 7 bases and 2 bases, in that order; junction bases with no gene match: 10. CDR3 length: 16 amino acids. This CDR3 is CASTFGVAGDTDTQYF. CDR3 nucleotide sequence: TGTGCCAGCACCTTTGGGGTAGCGGGGGACACAGATACGCAGTATTTT.